One sample yielded the 24 T cell receptor beta chains listed below, sequenced in a study of blood T cell repertoires in COVID-19. Only in-frame clones appear in the TCRdb table, and some are missing; sequencing was by immunoSEQ multiplex PCR. Of about 260,000 clones detected, about 87% appear once; the ten largest clones hold around 5.1%. The sample consisted of peripheral blood. Receptors were obtained from a woman aged 55-75 years with COVID-19, enrolled during active disease.

The chain recombines TRBV15 with TRBJ2-6, with TRBD1 as a possible D gene (6 bases). The germline V gene encodes CDR1 LNHNV and CDR2 YYDKDF (reference sequence). Trimming removed 3 bases at V and 0 bases at J, with 18 bases between. CDR3 size: 19 residues. Here the CDR3 reads CATSRLDRSPSSGANVLTF. The CDR3 DNA is TGTGCCACCAGCAGGCTAGACAGGTCCCCGAGCTCTGGGGCCAACGTCCTGACTTTC. The whole variable domain, filled in from reference TRBV15 and TRBJ2-6, reads DAMVIQNPRYQVTQFGKPVTLSCSQTLNHNVMYWYQQKSSQAPKLLFHYYDKDFNNEADTPDNFQSRRPNTSFCFLDIRSPGLGDTAMYLCATSRLDRSPSSGANVLTFGAGSRLTVL.

CDR3 residues: CASSETTGGYSDTQYF. CDR3 bases: TGTGCCAGCAGTGAGACAACAGGGGGCTATTCAGATACGCAGTATTTT. This chain connects TRBV2 to TRBJ2-3; 9 nucleotides match TRBD1. Looked up from germline, CDR1 is SNHLY and CDR2 is FYNNEI. CDR3 size: 16 residues. The trim removed 3 bases at V and 4 bases at J, leaving 8 bases unmatched.

This clone was counted a few times. V is TRBV9 and J is TRBJ2-3, with 7 bases fitting TRBD1. Germline V gene data show CDR1 as SGDLS and CDR2 as YYNGEE. CDR3 size: 13 residues. J gave up 8 bases and V 5 bases, and 8 bases lay outside the gene matches. Written as DNA, the CDR3 is TGTGCCAGCAGTGTACAGGGGATGGCTACGCAGTATTTT. It encodes CASSVQGMATQYF.

V usage is TRBV7-9 and J usage is TRBJ1-2, with TRBD1 matching over 7 bases. The V gene end was trimmed by 4 bases and the J gene end by 7 bases; junction bases not matched to a gene: 6. The length of the CDR3 is 13 residues. Germline CDR1 reads SEHNR; CDR2 reads FQNEAQ (reference sequence). The CDR3 DNA reads as TGTGCCAGCAGCTCCTCAGGGGGAAGTGGCTACACCTTC. Encoded protein: CASSSSGGSGYTF.

The chain links TRBV4-3 to TRBJ2-2; D is unresolved. CDR3 length: 14 residues. Trimming cost V 1 base and J 5 bases, with 8 bases left between them. Germline loops: CDR1 LGHNA, CDR2 YSLEER. The CDR3 bases are TGCGCCAGCAGCCAAGTGGCGCGGACCGGGGAGCTGTTTTTT. Residues: CASSQVARTGELFF.

The chain combines TRBV5-4 with TRBJ2-6, with D tentatively TRBD2 (7 bases). In germline, CDR1 is SGHNT, CDR2 YYREEE (reference sequence). The CDR3 sequence is 15 residues long. V was shortened by 7 bases and J by 1 base, with 12 bases between the two germline ends. Here the CDR3 reads CASGEGGSGANVLTF. The CDR3 DNA sequence: TGTGCCAGCGGAGAGGGGGGGTCTGGGGCCAACGTCCTGACTTTC.

J is TRBJ2-1 and V is TRBV30; D not certain. The CDR3 spans 17 residues. V lost 0 bases and J lost 0, with 15 bases in between. CDR1 is GTSNPN, CDR2 SVGIG, per germline (reference sequence). Here the CDR3 reads CAWSVWSITGSYNEQFF. CDR3 nucleotides: TGTGCCTGGAGTGTGTGGTCGATAACGGGCTCCTACAATGAGCAGTTCTTC.

This clone was observed a single time. This chain joins TRBV4-1 and TRBJ2-5; D gene uncertain. There are 13 residues in the CDR3. V shed 3 bases and J shed 10 bases, with 15 bases lying between them. The germline gives CDR1 MGHRA, CDR2 YSYEKL. This CDR3 reads CASSQTLAADQYF. DNA for the CDR3: TGCGCCAGCAGCCAGACCCTGGCGGCGGACCAGTACTTC.

The genes are TRBV29-1 and TRBJ1-1, with D possibly TRBD1 on 6 matching bases. The germline V gene encodes CDR1 SQVTM and CDR2 ANQGSEA. There are 14 residues in the CDR3. V lost 7 bases and J 4 bases, leaving 19 bases between the germline ends. The CDR3 is CSAHRDRTSTEAFF. CDR3 DNA: TGCAGCGCTCACCGAGACAGGACGTCCACTGAAGCTTTCTTT.

This clone was recorded once. This chain uses TRBV28 with TRBJ1-5, with 8 bases identical to TRBD1. The germline V gene encodes CDR1 MDHEN and CDR2 SYDVKM. The length of the CDR3 is 17 residues. V lost 6 bases and J lost 7; bases outside the gene matches: 17. The CDR3 DNA sequence: TGTGCCAGCAGCAGAGGGATCAGGGGGCGATTCGTACAGCCCCAGCATTTT. Amino acids: CASSRGIRGRFVQPQHF.

The chain couples TRBV5-4 to TRBJ2-5, with 7 bases matching TRBD1. Germline assignment: CDR1 SGHNT and CDR2 YYREEE (reference sequence). Unmatched junction bases numbered 15, after V lost 4 bases and J lost 3 bases. The CDR3 is 17 residues long. CDR3 loop: CASSQLRGRGKEETQYF. In nucleotides, the CDR3 is TGTGCCAGCAGCCAACTTCGGGGCAGGGGGAAAGAAGAGACCCAGTACTTC.

The V call is TRBV28, the J call TRBJ1-5; possible D gene TRBD1, 5 bases. Between the trimmed V and J ends, which lost 5 bases and 6 bases, there was a span of 8 bases. The CDR3 runs 12 residues. Germline lookup yields CDR1 MDHEN and CDR2 SYDVKM. CDR3 coding DNA: TGTGCCAGCAGTACCCAGGGTCAGCCCCAGCATTTT. This codes for CASSTQGQPQHF.

The chain joins TRBV5-1 to TRBJ2-3, with TRBD2 identical over 7 bases. V was clipped by 5 bases and J by 1 base; unmatched bases: 13. The CDR3 has 17 amino acids. Germline CDR1 is SGHRS and CDR2 is YFSETQ. CDR3 nucleotides: TGCGCCAGCAGTTCTGGAGGCGCGGGAGACGGCACAGATACGCAGTATTTT. Residues: CASSSGGAGDGTDTQYF. The complete variable domain, with remaining parts taken from reference TRBV5-1 and TRBJ2-3, reads KAGVTQTPRYLIKTRGQQVTLSCSPISGHRSVSWYQQTPGQGLQFLFEYFSETQRNKGNFPGRFSGRQFSNSRSEMNVSTLELGDSALYLCASSSGGAGDGTDTQYFGPGTRLTVL.

This clone was seen only a few times. The chain has TRBV19 and TRBJ2-7, with D perhaps matching TRBD2 (6 bases). The CDR3 totals 16 residues. Germline values: CDR1 LNHDA, CDR2 SQIVND (reference sequence). Trimming shortened V by 5 bases and J by 3 bases, and 20 bases separated the two germline ends. The CDR3: CASSGVRETTSYEQYF. DNA of the CDR3: TGTGCCAGTAGTGGAGTCAGGGAGACGACTAGCTACGAGCAGTACTTC.

The chain carries TRBV23-1 and TRBJ1-1; weak D call: TRBD1 (5 bases). TRBV23-1 is marked as an open reading frame, function uncertain. This CDR3 is built from 20 residues. The V end lost 4 bases, the J end lost 4 bases, and 31 bases lay between the germline ends. CDR3 sequence: CASSRCGRQGTYFYVTEAFF. In DNA form, the CDR3 reads TGCGCCAGCAGTCGTTGCGGGAGGCAGGGCACGTATTTTTACGTCACTGAAGCTTTCTTT.

The V and J genes are TRBV11-3 and TRBJ2-1, with 9 bases matching TRBD2. Germline CDR1 SGHNT, CDR2 YENEEA. Trimming at V came to 4 bases and at J to 4 bases, leaving 2 bases not matched to a gene. This CDR3 contains 14 residues. The CDR3: CASSSSGKYNEQFF. In nucleotides, the CDR3 is TGTGCCAGCAGCTCTAGCGGGAAGTACAATGAGCAGTTCTTC.

The chain joins TRBV5-1 to TRBJ1-2; maybe TRBD1 (6 bases). Trimming removed 4 bases from V and 4 bases from J, with 14 bases in between. Germline assignment: CDR1 SGHRS and CDR2 YFSETQ. The CDR3 covers 14 residues. In nucleotides, the CDR3 is TGCGCCAGCAGCCCGGACAGACCCAGCTATGGCTACACCTTC. Amino acids: CASSPDRPSYGYTF.

This sequence joins TRBV9 and TRBJ1-1; 10 bases are a match to TRBD1. Germline CDR1 SGDLS, CDR2 YYNGEE. The CDR3 sequence is 16 residues long. After removal of 1 base from V and 0 bases from J, the junction contained 3 bases not matched to a gene. The CDR3 is CASSVRQGALNTEAFF. In DNA form, the CDR3 reads TGTGCCAGCAGCGTAAGACAGGGGGCCCTGAACACTGAAGCTTTCTTT.

The V gene is TRBV7-7, the J gene TRBJ2-1; 12 bases line up with TRBD1. This CDR3 has 15 residues. Germline V gene lookup returns CDR1 SSHAT and CDR2 FNYEAQ (reference sequence). V dropped 5 bases and J dropped 5; count of bases not matched to a gene: 4. The CDR3 DNA is TGTGCCAGCAGCCCGGGGACAGGGGGCCACAATGAGCAGTTCTTC. Its protein product is CASSPGTGGHNEQFF.

V usage is TRBV2 and J usage is TRBJ1-5; D gene uncertain. The germline V gene has CDR1 SNHLY and CDR2 FYNNEI. The CDR3 spans 16 residues. Trimming removed 7 bases from V and 1 base from J, with 17 bases in between. The CDR3: CASTGKVTISNQPQHF. In DNA, the CDR3 is TGTGCCAGCACGGGGAAGGTGACAATCAGCAATCAGCCCCAGCATTTT.

The genes are TRBV6-6 and TRBJ2-7; 9 positions match TRBD1. Trimming at V came to 2 bases and at J to 3 bases, leaving 5 bases not matched to a gene. The V gene's germline CDR1 is MNHNY and CDR2 SVGAGI (reference sequence). This CDR3 has 15 amino acids. CDR3 nucleotide sequence: TGTGCCAGCAGTTACGTACCGGGACAGGGCTACGAGCAGTACTTC. Its protein is CASSYVPGQGYEQYF.

This chain links TRBV5-4 with TRBJ2-1, with 10 bases aligning to TRBD2. V was clipped by 4 bases and J by 15 bases; unmatched bases: 10. CDR3 size: 13 residues. Germline V gene lookup returns CDR1 SGHNT and CDR2 YYREEE (reference sequence). CDR3 in DNA: TGTGCCAGCAGCCCCGAACTAGCGGGAAAGGGGTTCTTC. Translated, it gives CASSPELAGKGFF.

The chain is built from TRBV7-2 and TRBJ2-3; D unresolved. The CDR3 totals 14 residues. Between the trimmed V and J ends, which lost 5 bases and 11 bases, there was a span of 20 bases. The germline CDR1 and CDR2 sequences are SGHTA and FQGNSA. CDR3 bases: TGTGCCAGCAGCCTAAGCGACCCTTATTCGTGGCAGTATTTT. Translation: CASSLSDPYSWQYF.

V is TRBV28 and J is TRBJ1-4; 8 nucleotides line up with TRBD1. Germline-derived CDR1 and CDR2 are MDHEN and SYDVKM. V was pared by 3 bases and J by 5 bases, with 8 bases of the junction left unmatched. This CDR3 contains 16 residues. CDR3 bases: TGTGCCAGCAGTTTCGCGAGTCAGGGGGCAAATGAAAAACTGTTTTTT. Its protein is CASSFASQGANEKLFF.